The TCR beta chain described here comes from a study of cytomegalovirus exposure and HLA in healthy donors. It was with 60 Vbeta and 13 Jbeta primers that the PCR ran. Generated by immunoSEQ multiplex PCR, the TCRdb table keeps only in-frame clones and is missing some. The table lists 120,000 or so clones, 10% to 13% of them singletons, with approximately 4.4% in the top ten. V was pared by 6 bases and J by 0 bases, with 11 bases between. This CDR3 has 13 residues. Germline CDR1 is SQVTM and CDR2 is ANQGSEA. The receptor's source is a woman aged 18-30 years in good health and CMV-seropositive. The chain links TRBV29-1 to TRBJ1-1; no firm D call. What was sequenced was PBMCs. The CDR3 nucleotides read TGCAGCGTCCCCGGGAGAATGAACACTGAAGCTTTCTTT. This codes for CSVPGRMNTEAFF.